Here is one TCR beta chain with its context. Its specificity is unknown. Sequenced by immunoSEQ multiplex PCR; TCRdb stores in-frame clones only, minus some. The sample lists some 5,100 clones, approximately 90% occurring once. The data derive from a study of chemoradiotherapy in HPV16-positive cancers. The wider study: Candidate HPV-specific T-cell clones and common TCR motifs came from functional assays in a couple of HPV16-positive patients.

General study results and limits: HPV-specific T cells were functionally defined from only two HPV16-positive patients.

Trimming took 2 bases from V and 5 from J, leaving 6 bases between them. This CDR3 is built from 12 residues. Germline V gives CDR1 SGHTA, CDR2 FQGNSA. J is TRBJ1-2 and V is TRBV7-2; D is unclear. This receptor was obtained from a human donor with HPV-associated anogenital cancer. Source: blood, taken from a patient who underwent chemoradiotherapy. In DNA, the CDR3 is TGTGCCAGCAGCTTATCGGGGTATGGCTACACCTTC. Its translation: CASSLSGYGYTF.